Below are 20 T cell receptor beta chains sequenced from a single sample in a study of shared clonotypes between healthy human individuals. Measured with immunoSEQ multiplex PCR; TCRdb has only the in-frame clones, and not every one. The top ten clones hold around 0.38% of a sample with 2 million to 2.5 million clones, about 90% of them seen once. Sequencing was done on a sample of naive CD4+ T cells from PBMCs. Subset described: CD45RA+ positively selected. The receptor set was obtained from a man between 18 and 35 years old in good health. Some clones in this sample may be carry-over from other donors' samples.

This clone appeared a single time. This chain links TRBV27 with TRBJ2-1; tentatively, D is TRBD2 (5 bases). With 6 bases removed from V and 4 bases from J, the gap between germline ends came to 16 bases. The germline gives CDR1 MNHEY, CDR2 SMNVEV (reference sequence). The CDR3 loop spans 15 amino acids. The CDR3 region is CASSAEAWQYNEQFF. The CDR3 DNA reads as TGTGCCAGCAGCGCGGAGGCATGGCAGTACAATGAGCAGTTCTTC.

This chain links TRBV11-3 with TRBJ2-2, with D perhaps TRBD1 (8 bases). The CDR3 is 17 amino acids. Germline-derived CDR1 and CDR2 are SGHNT and YENEEA. Trimming stripped 5 bases from V and 5 bases from J, with 21 bases between. The CDR3 DNA follows: TGTGCCAGCAGCGCCCACAGGGGGGGCGCAGGTACCGGGGAGCTGTTTTTT. This gives the protein CASSAHRGGAGTGELFF.

This clone was counted a few times. The chain links TRBV7-9 to TRBJ1-1; maybe TRBD1 (5 bases). The CDR3 loop spans 15 amino acids. Germline values: CDR1 SEHNR, CDR2 FQNEAQ (reference sequence). The V end was cut by 1 base, the J end by 3 bases, with 12 bases between. This chain's CDR3 is CASSLGGGIDTEAFF. The CDR3 coding sequence is TGTGCCAGCAGCTTAGGGGGCGGAATAGACACTGAAGCTTTCTTT.

The chain employs TRBV28 and TRBJ2-7, with 10 bases lining up with TRBD1. The CDR3 has 15 residues. J lost 7 bases, V lost 5 bases, and 11 bases had no gene match. Germline CDR1 MDHEN, CDR2 SYDVKM. The CDR3 region is CASSPKDRGWSEQYF. In DNA form, the CDR3 reads TGTGCCAGCAGTCCCAAGGACAGGGGGTGGTCGGAGCAGTACTTC.

The V gene is TRBV6-6, the J gene TRBJ1-2; a possible D gene is TRBD1 (6 bases). Deletions cut 4 bases from V and 8 bases from J, with 11 bases between. Germline CDR1 is MNHNY and CDR2 is SVGAGI (reference sequence). The CDR3 is 12 amino acids. CDR3 in amino acids: CASSLLGGGYTF. In DNA form, the CDR3 reads TGTGCCAGCAGTTTGCTCGGGGGCGGCTACACCTTC.

The CDR3 nucleotides are TGTGCCAGCAGCAGGACGGTGGGTGAAGCTTTCTTT. Protein: CASSRTVGEAFF. The rearrangement uses TRBV5-4 and TRBJ1-1; D gene uncertain. The CDR3 extends over 12 amino acids. CDR1 and CDR2 from the germline V gene are SGHNT and YYREEE (reference sequence). Trimming took 4 bases from V and 7 from J, leaving 11 bases between them.

The gene calls are TRBV11-2 and TRBJ2-2, with a tentative D call TRBD1 (5 bases). This CDR3 is built from 16 residues. CDR1 and CDR2 (germline): SGHAT, FQNNGV. The germline V and J ends were trimmed by 4 bases and 3 bases, with 15 bases remaining between them. CDR3 nucleotides: TGTGCCAGCAGCTCTGGGGTGGGCAGGGACACCGGGGAGCTGTTTTTT. Amino acid sequence: CASSSGVGRDTGELFF.

This clone was observed a single time. The CDR3 spells CASSLLIGPGSYEQYF. The CDR3 nucleotides are TGTGCCAGCAGCTTACTAATCGGGCCTGGGTCCTACGAGCAGTACTTC. The V and J genes are TRBV7-2 and TRBJ2-7, with D unresolved. Trimming took 2 bases from V and 1 from J, leaving 15 bases between them. CDR1 and CDR2 (germline): SGHTA, FQGNSA. The CDR3 spans 16 residues.

This chain uses TRBV11-2 with TRBJ2-7; no reliable D call. The CDR3 is 12 amino acids. Germline V gene data show CDR1 as SGHAT and CDR2 as FQNNGV. Trimming shortened V by 1 base and J by 7 bases, and 8 bases separated the two germline ends. This CDR3 is CASSLVLGEQYF. The CDR3 DNA sequence: TGTGCCAGCAGCTTAGTGTTGGGAGAGCAGTACTTC.

J is TRBJ2-7 and V is TRBV6-1; weak D call: TRBD1 (6 bases). Germline lookup yields CDR1 MNHNS and CDR2 SASEGT. The CDR3 has 15 amino acids. V was cut by 6 bases and J by 2 bases, with 17 bases left in between. CDR3 DNA sequence: TGTGCCAGCAGGCTAAACAGGGACCTCACCTACGAGCAGTACTTC. Encoded protein: CASRLNRDLTYEQYF.

This clone was seen a single time. The chain uses TRBV28 and TRBJ2-1; no firm D call. Germline V gene data show CDR1 as MDHEN and CDR2 as SYDVKM. The CDR3 contains 16 residues. The ends were cut back, 7 bases at V and 8 bases at J, with 24 bases in the middle. The CDR3 DNA follows: TGTGCCAGCAAATCGAGACGGACCTCTGTATCGGATGAGCAGTTCTTC. Translation: CASKSRRTSVSDEQFF.

This clone was seen once. The same CDR3 is also encoded by other DNA sequences in this sample. The chain couples TRBV18 to TRBJ2-7; TRBD1 matches at 7 bases. V shed 3 bases, J shed 4 bases, and the junction held 0 bases outside the gene matches. Germline V gene sequence: CDR1 KGHSH, CDR2 LQKENI. CDR3 length equals 12 residues. In DNA, the CDR3 is TGTGCCAGCTCACCGGGACAGTACGAGCAGTACTTC. Residues: CASSPGQYEQYF.

This clone was detected only once. V gene TRBV6-5 combines with J gene TRBJ2-3, with 11 bases matching TRBD2. This CDR3 comprises 15 residues. Per germline, CDR1 MNHEY and CDR2 SVGAGI. V shed 4 bases, J shed 5 bases, and the junction held 5 bases outside the gene matches. DNA of the CDR3: TGTGCCAGCAGTTTTAGCGGGAGGGCGGGAGATACGCAGTATTTT. Its translation is CASSFSGRAGDTQYF.

This chain joins TRBV4-2 and TRBJ2-3; 9 bases line up with TRBD2. The CDR3 is 16 amino acids. Germline V gives CDR1 LGHNA, CDR2 YNFKEQ. Trimming removed 2 bases from V and 4 bases from J; junction bases left unmatched: 7. The CDR3 nucleotides read TGTGCCAGCAGCCAATTCCCTAGCGGGAACTCAGATACGCAGTATTTT. It is translated as CASSQFPSGNSDTQYF.

The chain combines TRBV7-2 with TRBJ1-2; D might be TRBD1 (5 bases). Germline values: CDR1 SGHTA, CDR2 FQGNSA. CDR3 size: 16 residues. V lost 2 bases to trimming and J lost 8 bases, with 21 bases between them. CDR3 in amino acids: CASSLFYGGSEGGYTF. DNA of the CDR3: TGTGCCAGCAGCTTATTTTACGGGGGGTCGGAGGGCGGCTACACCTTC.

About this clone: At one of its ends the junction is not consistent with the germline gene, which may arise from a read error. This chain uses TRBV6-1 with TRBJ1-4, with TRBD1 matching 10 bases. CDR1 is MNHNS and CDR2 is SASEGT in the germline V gene. This CDR3 has 15 amino acids. CDR3 amino acids: CASSPRDRGTLKLFF. In DNA, the CDR3 is TGTGCCAGCAGTCCTCGGGACAGGGGAACACTAAAATTGTTTTTT.

This rearrangement joins TRBV6-5 to TRBJ2-7, with TRBD2 as a possible D gene (5 bases). Per germline, CDR1 MNHEY and CDR2 SVGAGI. There are 14 residues in the CDR3. V shed 6 bases and J shed 4 bases, with 16 bases lying between them. The CDR3 nucleotides read TGTGCCAGCAGGAGGGCTCGGCCGGGGTACGAGCAGTACTTC. Its translation is CASRRARPGYEQYF.

The rearrangement joins TRBV19 to TRBJ2-1; 7 bases are shared with TRBD2. Germline CDR1 reads LNHDA; CDR2 reads SQIVND (reference sequence). The CDR3 is 14 amino acids. Trimming at V came to 2 bases and at J to 9 bases, leaving 7 bases not matched to a gene. CDR3 loop: CASSILGRVGEQFF. The CDR3 DNA follows: TGTGCCAGTAGTATATTGGGGAGGGTGGGTGAGCAGTTCTTC.

The genes are TRBV9 and TRBJ2-5, with 10 positions matching TRBD1. V dropped 3 bases and J dropped 4; count of bases not matched to a gene: 6. Per the germline V gene, CDR1 is SGDLS and CDR2 is YYNGEE. The CDR3 runs to 15 residues. For the CDR3, the DNA is TGTGCCAGCAGCGCCGGGACAGGGGTCCGAGAGACCCAGTACTTC. Protein product: CASSAGTGVRETQYF.

The genes are TRBV4-2 and TRBJ2-1; TRBD2 aligns across 12 bases. Per the germline V gene, CDR1 is LGHNA and CDR2 is YNFKEQ. V gave up 1 base and J gave up 4 bases; unmatched junction bases: 8. The CDR3 extends over 18 amino acids. In DNA, the CDR3 is TGTGCCAGCAGCCAAGGACTAGCGGGAGAGGGGCTATACAATGAGCAGTTCTTC. Translating it yields CASSQGLAGEGLYNEQFF.